The 8 T cell receptor beta chains below all came from one sample that was sequenced in a study of T-cell reconstitution after alpha-beta-depleted transplantation in children. Unique molecular identifiers tagged the TCRbeta library. TCRdb independently ran MiXCR on the PCR reads; one entry per CDR3 protein. This sample has about 100,000 distinct CDR3 sequences, with about 6.5% found just once. Source: PBMCs, mostly from graft donor cells, taken 360 days after TCRalphabeta/CD19-depleted stem cell transplant. The source is a male patient aged 2 to 9 who had a stem cell transplant for acute lymphoblastic leukemia, so the T cells may come from the graft donor.

This clonotype was detected many times. The gene calls are TRBV29-1 and TRBJ2-7, with 9 bases matching TRBD2. The trim removed 1 base at V and 3 bases at J, leaving 4 bases unmatched. From germline, CDR1 is SQVTM and CDR2 ANQGSEA. This CDR3 is 14 amino acids long. CDR3 sequence reads: CSVEGKTSGYEQYF. The CDR3 coding sequence is TGCAGCGTTGAAGGGAAGACTAGCGGCTACGAGCAGTACTTC.

This clonotype was recorded at least ten times. The rearrangement links TRBV5-6 to TRBJ2-3, with TRBD2 identical over 7 bases. V was clipped by 0 bases and J by 4 bases; unmatched bases: 5. This CDR3 is built from 15 residues. Germline CDR1 SGHDT, CDR2 YYEEEE. CDR3 in DNA: TGTGCCAGCAGCTTGGCTCGCGGGGGTCCAGATACGCAGTATTTT. The encoded protein is CASSLARGGPDTQYF. Together with reference TRBV5-6 and TRBJ2-3, the CDR3 gives the full variable domain: DAGVTQSPTHLIKTRGQQVTLRCSPKSGHDTVSWYQQALGQGPQFIFQYYEEEERQRGNFPDRFSGHQFPNYSSELNVNALLLGDSALYLCASSLARGGPDTQYFGPGTRLTVL.

The rearrangement links TRBV5-6 to TRBJ2-3; possibly TRBD2 for D (5 bases). The CDR3 contains 14 residues. In germline, CDR1 is SGHDT, CDR2 YYEEEE. V dropped 1 base and J dropped 2 bases, with 8 bases sitting between them. The CDR3 sequence is CASSLRTSTDTQYF. The CDR3 nucleotides are TGTGCCAGCAGCTTGAGGACTTCCACAGATACGCAGTATTTT.

This clonotype has ten or more counts. In nucleotides, the CDR3 is TGTGCCAGCAGCGTAGTAAGGGCTGGGGCCAACGTCCTGACTTTC. Amino acid sequence: CASSVVRAGANVLTF. V is TRBV9 and J is TRBJ2-6; D gene uncertain. V was pared by 0 bases and J by 2 bases, with 6 bases between. The germline V gene has CDR1 SGDLS and CDR2 YYNGEE. The CDR3 totals 15 residues.

The chain combines TRBV7-3 with TRBJ2-2, with 12 bases matching TRBD2. Looked up from germline, CDR1 is SGHTA and CDR2 is FQGTGA. V trimming: 1 base; J trimming: 1 base; junction bases outside the gene matches: 16. This CDR3 has 22 amino acids. The CDR3 reads CASSLNRLLAGGPVENTGELFF. In DNA, the CDR3 is TGTGCCAGCAGCTTAAATAGGCTCCTAGCGGGGGGGCCGGTGGAGAACACCGGGGAGCTGTTTTTT.

This clonotype has a count of ten or more. V and J are TRBV7-8 and TRBJ2-2; D is undetermined. Germline V gives CDR1 SGHVS, CDR2 FQNEAQ. The CDR3 has 12 residues. The ends were cut back, 2 bases at V and 9 bases at J, with 7 bases in the middle. CDR3 region: CASSLQSRELFF. In DNA, the CDR3 is TGTGCCAGCAGCTTACAAAGTAGGGAGCTGTTTTTT.

This clonotype was detected many times. The rearrangement joins TRBV11-3 to TRBJ2-2, with no clear D. The V gene lost 5 bases and the J gene lost 8 bases, with 9 bases spanning the gap. The CDR3 runs to 12 residues. CDR1 and CDR2 (germline): SGHNT, YENEEA. This chain's CDR3 is CASSEQGGELFF. For the CDR3, the DNA is TGTGCCAGCAGCGAGCAAGGGGGGGAGCTGTTTTTT.

The rearrangement joins TRBV4-3 to TRBJ2-4, with D possibly TRBD1 on 5 matching bases. Germline V gene data show CDR1 as LGHNA and CDR2 as YSLEER. This CDR3 comprises 13 residues. V was cut by 2 bases and J by 8 bases, with 10 bases left in between. CDR3 nucleotide sequence: TGCGCCAGCAGCCAAATGGGGCGAGACATTCAGTACTTC. Translation gives CASSQMGRDIQYF.